The 17 T cell receptor beta chains below all came from one sample that was sequenced in a study of cytomegalovirus exposure and HLA in healthy donors. Profiled with immunoSEQ multiplex PCR; TCRdb holds only in-frame clones, not every one. The sample has 200,000 to 300,000 clones; more than 75% are singletons. What was sequenced was PBMCs. Source of these receptors: a woman in her twenties or thirties in good health and CMV-seropositive.

The CDR3 region has the DNA TGCGCCAGCAAGGGTGGGACAGGGGGCGCAAGAACAGATACGCAGTATTTT. This gives the protein CASKGGTGGARTDTQYF. The chain joins TRBV5-1 to TRBJ2-3, with TRBD1 identical over 12 bases. J gave up 3 bases and V 6 bases, and 11 bases lay outside the gene matches. Germline CDR1 SGHRS, CDR2 YFSETQ. The CDR3 consists of 17 residues.

CDR3 sequence (DNA): TGCGCCAGCAGCTCCCTACAGACTAGCCGATCCTACGAGCAGTACTTC. Protein: CASSSLQTSRSYEQYF. The rearrangement links TRBV5-1 to TRBJ2-7; 7 bases match TRBD2. In germline, CDR1 is SGHRS, CDR2 YFSETQ. The J segment lost 1 base and the V segment lost 3 bases, leaving 10 bases of the junction unmatched. The CDR3 length is 16 residues.

The gene calls are TRBV28 and TRBJ1-3; D gene unclear. V lost 3 bases, J lost 0 bases, and 15 bases lay in between. CDR1 and CDR2 from the germline V gene are MDHEN and SYDVKM. CDR3 length: 17 amino acids. The CDR3 loop reads CASSLSEVLSSGNTIYF. The CDR3 DNA sequence: TGTGCCAGCAGTTTGAGTGAGGTGCTTAGCTCTGGAAACACCATATATTTT. The variable domain in full, completed from reference TRBV28 and TRBJ1-3, reads DVKVTQSSRYLVKRTGEKVFLECVQDMDHENMFWYRQDPGLGLRLIYFSYDVKMKEKGDIPEGYSVSREKKERFSLILESASTNQTSMYLCASSLSEVLSSGNTIYFGEGSWLTVV.

V is TRBV9 and J is TRBJ1-2, with 7 bases matching TRBD1. The CDR3 sequence is 14 residues long. CDR1 and CDR2 from the germline V gene are SGDLS and YYNGEE. After removal of 6 bases from V and 3 bases from J, the junction contained 8 bases not matched to a gene. CDR3 protein: CASNPSGGYYGYTF. CDR3 DNA: TGTGCCAGCAACCCTTCAGGGGGTTACTATGGCTACACCTTC. The whole variable domain, filled in from reference TRBV9 and TRBJ1-2, reads DSGVTQTPKHLITATGQRVTLRCSPRSGDLSVYWYQQSLDQGLQFLIQYYNGEERAKGNILERFSAQQFPDLHSELNLSSLELGDSALYFCASNPSGGYYGYTFGSGTRLTVV.

This chain links TRBV19 with TRBJ1-1; D is perhaps TRBD1 (5 bases). This CDR3 has 15 amino acids. Germline CDR1 and CDR2: LNHDA and SQIVND (reference sequence). The V gene lost 6 bases and the J gene lost 4 bases, with 18 bases spanning the gap. CDR3 in amino acids: CASSFLGGGSTEAFF. The CDR3 coding sequence is TGTGCCAGTAGCTTTCTGGGGGGAGGTAGCACTGAAGCTTTCTTT.

J is TRBJ2-3 and V is TRBV7-9, with TRBD2 matching 9 bases. Trimming at V came to 5 bases and at J to 3 bases, leaving 6 bases not matched to a gene. Germline V gives CDR1 SEHNR, CDR2 FQNEAQ (reference sequence). This CDR3 is 15 amino acids long. CDR3 in DNA: TGTGCCAGCAGCGCCGAGGGACTAGCTACAGATACGCAGTATTTT. Amino acid sequence: CASSAEGLATDTQYF.

This chain links TRBV6-1 with TRBJ1-4; D gene unclear. Germline loops: CDR1 MNHNS, CDR2 SASEGT. V lost 2 bases to trimming and J lost 7 bases, with 11 bases between them. CDR3 size: 14 residues. The CDR3 DNA is TGTGCCAGCAGTGAATCCCCCACGGTTGAAAAACTGTTTTTT. Amino acid sequence: CASSESPTVEKLFF.

The V gene is TRBV30, the J gene TRBJ2-7; D is perhaps TRBD1 (6 bases). The ends were cut back, 0 bases at V and 2 bases at J, with 14 bases in the middle. CDR3 size: 15 residues. The V gene's germline CDR1 is GTSNPN and CDR2 SVGIG (reference sequence). The CDR3 spells CAWSVLQGSTYEQYF. The DNA of the CDR3 is TGTGCCTGGAGTGTACTCCAGGGGAGTACCTACGAGCAGTACTTC.

Written as DNA, the CDR3 is TGTGCCAGTCGACAGACTAGCTACGAGCAGTACTTC. Translating it yields CASRQTSYEQYF. This chain links TRBV28 with TRBJ2-7, with D maybe TRBD2 (6 bases). From germline, CDR1 is MDHEN and CDR2 SYDVKM. The CDR3 has 12 amino acids. V shed 9 bases and J shed 3 bases, with 12 bases lying between them.

The V call is TRBV28, the J call TRBJ1-1; no firm D call. CDR3 size: 13 residues. With 3 bases removed from V and 3 bases from J, the gap between germline ends came to 8 bases. From germline, CDR1 is MDHEN and CDR2 SYDVKM. The CDR3 region is CASSLGEDTEAFF. DNA of the CDR3: TGTGCCAGCAGTTTGGGTGAGGACACTGAAGCTTTCTTT.

This chain links TRBV6-6 with TRBJ2-1; 7 nucleotides agree with TRBD2. This CDR3 contains 12 residues. Germline values: CDR1 MNHNY, CDR2 SVGAGI (reference sequence). V gave up 4 bases and J gave up 12 bases; unmatched junction bases: 6. The CDR3: CASSLPSGWQFF. The DNA for the CDR3 is TGTGCCAGCAGTTTACCTAGCGGTTGGCAGTTCTTC.

The chain is built from TRBV11-2 and TRBJ1-3, with D perhaps matching TRBD1 (5 bases). Trimming left V 10 bases short and J 6 bases short, with 13 bases between. The CDR3 is made up of 12 amino acids. Germline V CDR1 and CDR2: SGHAT, FQNNGV. The CDR3 loop is CAISGELNTIYF. The CDR3 DNA sequence: TGTGCCATTTCGGGGGAACTAAACACCATATATTTT.

The chain employs TRBV6-5 and TRBJ2-2; D uncertain. CDR1 is MNHEY and CDR2 is SVGAGI in the germline V gene. Trimming removed 8 bases from V and 4 bases from J, with 17 bases in between. The CDR3 is 15 amino acids. In DNA form, the CDR3 reads TGTGCCAGCGCAGGATCCACGCAGAGCACCGGGGAGCTGTTTTTT. Protein product: CASAGSTQSTGELFF.

The chain combines TRBV28 with TRBJ2-1, with TRBD2 matching over 10 bases. Per germline, CDR1 MDHEN and CDR2 SYDVKM. This CDR3 contains 15 residues. With V trimmed by 3 bases and J by 5 bases, 4 bases remained unmatched. The CDR3 loop reads CASSFGLAANNEQFF. The CDR3 DNA is TGTGCCAGCAGTTTCGGACTAGCGGCCAACAATGAGCAGTTCTTC.

The chain links TRBV27 to TRBJ1-5; tentatively, D is TRBD1 (5 bases). The length of the CDR3 is 17 residues. Trimming took off 8 bases at V and 0 bases at J, with 20 bases between the two ends. Per the germline V gene, CDR1 is MNHEY and CDR2 is SMNVEV (reference sequence). The CDR3 nucleotides read TGTGCCAGCGGCCCCTCTCAGACAGTATATAGCAATCAGCCCCAGCATTTT. Translating it yields CASGPSQTVYSNQPQHF.

The chain links TRBV19 to TRBJ2-4; D gene uncertain. Trimming left V 3 bases short and J 0 bases short, with 12 bases between. Germline V CDR1 and CDR2: LNHDA, SQIVND (reference sequence). The CDR3 totals 16 residues. The DNA of the CDR3 is TGTGCCAGTAGTATGGCAGACATGCTAGCCAAAAACATTCAGTACTTC. Translation gives CASSMADMLAKNIQYF. Supplemented by reference TRBV19 and TRBJ2-4, the full variable domain reads DGGITQSPKYLFRKEGQNVTLSCEQNLNHDAMYWYRQDPGQGLRLIYYSQIVNDFQKGDIAEGYSVSREKKESFPLTVTSAQKNPTAFYLCASSMADMLAKNIQYFGAGTRLSVL.

The chain combines TRBV28 with TRBJ2-7; 8 bases match TRBD2. This CDR3 is 15 amino acids long. With V trimmed by 3 bases and J by 5 bases, 9 bases remained unmatched. Germline lookup yields CDR1 MDHEN and CDR2 SYDVKM. The CDR3 DNA follows: TGTGCCAGCAGTTTGGCGGGGGGTATAAGGCACGAGCAGTACTTC. Translating it yields CASSLAGGIRHEQYF.